One TCR beta chain is described in this entry. The antigen remains unidentified. The data originate from a study of T cell responses to AZD1222 COVID-19 vaccine. Germline V gives CDR1 LGHDT, CDR2 YNNKEL (reference sequence). V lost 11 bases and J lost 0; bases outside the gene matches: 10. The CDR3 contains 14 residues. Only in-frame clones appear in the TCRdb table, and some are missing; sequencing was by immunoSEQ multiplex PCR. The sample contains approximately 180,000 clones, 80% to 90% of which appear only once. Study results and limitations: The study found Spike-specific TCR breadth and depth rose after two AZD1222 doses. Spike-wide coverage was observed for vaccine-associated CD4 TCRs, with dominant responses at 160-218 and 743-854. Clonal diversity may have been underestimated in mostly white British donors.

The receptor was isolated from an adult in good health. The chain is built from TRBV3-1 (or the pseudogene TRBV3-2) and TRBJ2-7, with 7 bases aligning to TRBD2. Material: peripheral blood, obtained on day 0 of AZD1222 vaccination. CDR3 sequence (DNA): TGTGCCTCGGCGTACGGACTAGTCTCCTACGAGCAGTACTTC. This encodes CASAYGLVSYEQYF.